These 2 T cell receptor beta chains were all obtained from the same sample, sequenced in a study of shared clonotypes between healthy human individuals. CD45RO-negative cells were positively selected for CCR7, leaving out terminally differentiated effector memory CD45RA+ cells. The protocol was immunoSEQ multiplex PCR, while the TCRdb copy is restricted to in-frame clones and leaves out a portion. The sample holds about 2 million clones, roughly 95% seen once. The sequenced sample consisted of naive CD8+ T cells sorted from blood. The receptors derive from a man aged 18-30 years in good health.

This clone was seen only once. One junction end does not reproduce the germline sequence, and a read error may be involved. V usage is TRBV15 and J usage is TRBJ2-2, with unresolved D. The V gene's germline CDR1 is LNHNV and CDR2 YYDKDF (reference sequence). There are 15 residues in the CDR3. CDR3 DNA sequence: TGTGCCACCAGCAGAGGCCAGGCGAACGCCGGGGAGCTGTTTTTT. This translates into CATSRGQANAGELFF. Using reference TRBV15 and TRBJ2-2 for the parts outside the CDR3, the full variable domain is DAMVIQNPRYQVTQFGKPVTLSCSQTLNHNVMYWYQQKSSQAPKLLFHYYDKDFNNEADTPDNFQSRRPNTSFCFLDIRSPGLGDTAMYLCATSRGQANAGELFFGEGSRLTVL.

Remarks on this clone: Other DNA sequences within the sample encode an identical CDR3. This chain links TRBV9 with TRBJ2-1, with 8 bases aligning to TRBD2. The length of the CDR3 is 14 residues. With 0 bases clipped from V and 8 bases from J, the junction kept 4 bases outside the gene matches. In germline, CDR1 is SGDLS, CDR2 YYNGEE. The CDR3: CASSVAGGRDEQFF. CDR3 DNA: TGTGCCAGCAGCGTAGCGGGAGGGCGCGATGAGCAGTTCTTC.